This TCR beta chain was recovered during a study of cytomegalovirus exposure and HLA in healthy donors. The study, taken as a whole, reports: TCR beta V- and J-gene trimming was later associated with a missense DCLRE1C variant.

Donors in the study were healthy people who gave bone marrow. PCR amplification relied on 60 Vbeta primers (plus 13 Jbeta primers). Data came from immunoSEQ multiplex PCR; TCRdb stores just in-frame clones and leaves some out. The data hold under 200,000 clones, with about nine tenths observed a single time. About this clone: Antigen specificity is unknown.

The sequencing sample was made of PBMCs. The receptor comes from a boy aged 2-9 years in good health and CMV-seronegative.

The CDR3 DNA follows: TGTGCCATCAGTGGGGGACAGGGGGCCAACTACGAGCAGTACTTC. It codes for CAISGGQGANYEQYF. This chain links TRBV10-3 with TRBJ2-7; 12 bases agree with TRBD1. V shed 4 bases and J 3 bases; nucleotides not matched to a gene: 4. The CDR3 is made up of 15 amino acids. In germline, CDR1 is ENHRY, CDR2 SYGVKD.